Following are 16 T cell receptor beta chains from one sample sequenced in a study of blood T cell repertoires in COVID-19. Sequencing used immunoSEQ multiplex PCR; TCRdb keeps in-frame clones, though not all of them. Altogether about 77,000 clones are present, about 80% being singletons, with the ten largest covering under 5.5%. The material sequenced was peripheral blood. These receptors were collected from a woman between 70 and 85 years old with acute or convalescent COVID-19.

This chain connects TRBV19 to TRBJ1-5; D ambiguous. V was clipped by 1 base and J by 10 bases, with 8 bases between them. The CDR3 is 12 residues long. Germline V gene sequence: CDR1 LNHDA, CDR2 SQIVND (reference sequence). Here the CDR3 reads CASSIVEGPQHF. CDR3 coding DNA: TGTGCCAGTAGTATAGTCGAGGGTCCCCAGCATTTT.

This chain links TRBV15 with TRBJ2-1; no clear D. Trimming took 1 base from V and 8 from J, leaving 9 bases between them. Germline V gene sequence: CDR1 LNHNV, CDR2 YYDKDF (reference sequence). The CDR3 totals 13 residues. The CDR3 is CATSRVEHDEQFF. CDR3 coding DNA: TGTGCCACCAGCAGAGTTGAGCACGATGAGCAGTTCTTC.

The gene calls are TRBV6-5 and TRBJ1-1; perhaps TRBD1 as D (5 bases). CDR1 and CDR2 (germline): MNHEY, SVGAGI. The CDR3 runs to 12 residues. V shed 7 bases and J shed 10 bases, with 16 bases lying between them. CDR3 residues: CASTHRGLTAFF. The CDR3 coding sequence is TGTGCCAGCACCCACCGGGGACTAACAGCTTTCTTT.

The V call is TRBV6-5, the J call TRBJ1-1; tentative D call: TRBD1 (6 bases). Germline loops: CDR1 MNHEY, CDR2 SVGAGI. V lost 7 bases and J lost 5, with 11 bases in between. The CDR3 totals 12 residues. The CDR3 coding sequence is TGTGCCAGCATAAACAGGGCTACTGAAGCTTTCTTT. It is translated as CASINRATEAFF.

The rearrangement links TRBV2 to TRBJ1-2; 9 nucleotides agree with TRBD1. The V segment lost 9 bases and the J segment 3 bases; nucleotides outside the gene matches: 11. CDR1 is SNHLY, CDR2 FYNNEI, per germline. This CDR3 contains 15 residues. The CDR3 loop reads CASTSRTGDYYGYTF. CDR3 bases: TGTGCCAGTACATCACGGACAGGGGATTACTATGGCTACACCTTC.

The CDR3 region is CASSVRPGLAGRGGPEETQYF. The CDR3 DNA sequence: TGTGCCAGTAGTGTCCGCCCGGGACTAGCGGGGCGCGGGGGGCCAGAAGAGACCCAGTACTTC. The genes are TRBV19 and TRBJ2-5; 13 nucleotides align to TRBD2. Germline V lookup: CDR1 LNHDA, CDR2 SQIVND (reference sequence). Trimming removed 5 bases from V and 3 bases from J; junction bases left unmatched: 21. CDR3 length: 21 residues.

This chain joins TRBV4-3 and TRBJ1-2, with TRBD1 identical over 8 bases. The V gene's germline CDR1 is LGHNA and CDR2 YSLEER. Germline trimming cut 3 bases from V and 5 bases from J; bases unmatched to any gene: 11. The CDR3 totals 16 residues. The CDR3 is CASSQKPGGAGYGYTF. The CDR3 region has the DNA TGCGCCAGCAGCCAGAAACCAGGGGGCGCGGGATATGGCTACACCTTC.

This chain links TRBV5-8 with TRBJ1-2; no reliable D call. Trimming pared 0 bases from V and 4 bases from J, leaving 7 bases between. The CDR3 spans 13 residues. CDR1 and CDR2 from the germline V gene are SGHTS and YDEGEE. This chain's CDR3 is CASSLGHLYGYTF. For the CDR3, the DNA is TGTGCCAGCAGCTTGGGACACCTCTATGGCTACACCTTC.

This sequence joins TRBV5-1 and TRBJ2-1; no clear D gene. Germline CDR1 SGHRS, CDR2 YFSETQ. Deletions cut 0 bases from V and 2 bases from J, with 6 bases between. This CDR3 region has 14 residues. Written as DNA, the CDR3 is TGCGCCAGCAGCTTGGGACACCCCTACAATGAGCAGTTCTTC. As protein: CASSLGHPYNEQFF.

V usage is TRBV27 and J usage is TRBJ1-1; the match to TRBD1 covers 7 bases. V lost 3 bases and J lost 0; bases outside the gene matches: 7. This CDR3 comprises 16 residues. Germline values: CDR1 MNHEY, CDR2 SMNVEV (reference sequence). This CDR3 is CASSFRTGLMNTEAFF. The CDR3, as DNA: TGTGCCAGCAGTTTCCGGACAGGTTTAATGAACACTGAAGCTTTCTTT.

The rearrangement links TRBV2 to TRBJ1-4; D gene unclear. V was shortened by 5 bases and J by 5 bases, with 12 bases between the two germline ends. The germline V gene encodes CDR1 SNHLY and CDR2 FYNNEI. CDR3 length: 14 amino acids. The CDR3 spells CASSWSQRNEKLFF. In DNA, the CDR3 is TGTGCCAGCAGTTGGAGCCAAAGAAATGAAAAACTGTTTTTT.

This sequence joins TRBV5-1 and TRBJ2-3; the match to TRBD2 covers 7 bases. V was clipped by 4 bases and J by 2 bases; unmatched bases: 10. This CDR3 is 16 amino acids long. Germline V gene data show CDR1 as SGHRS and CDR2 as YFSETQ. The CDR3 spells CASSPLASGPTDTQYF. The CDR3 nucleotides read TGCGCCAGCAGCCCTCTGGCTAGCGGACCCACAGATACGCAGTATTTT.

This chain's CDR3 is CASSEAGPPLFYGYTF. CDR3 DNA: TGTGCCAGCAGTGAGGCGGGGCCCCCACTTTTCTATGGCTACACCTTC. The chain recombines TRBV2 with TRBJ1-2; possibly TRBD1 for D (5 bases). The CDR3 totals 16 residues. Trimming removed 3 bases at V and 4 bases at J, with 18 bases between. From germline, CDR1 is SNHLY and CDR2 FYNNEI.

The chain employs TRBV4-3 and TRBJ1-3; D remains unclear. Trimming removed 0 bases from V and 4 bases from J, with 4 bases in between. CDR3 length: 13 amino acids. The germline gives CDR1 LGHNA, CDR2 YSLEER. The CDR3 protein is CASSQELGNTIYF. Written as DNA, the CDR3 is TGCGCCAGCAGCCAAGAACTGGGAAACACCATATATTTT.

The sample holds a few counts of this clone. The V gene is TRBV11-1, the J gene TRBJ1-2; 7 bases map to TRBD1. CDR3 length: 15 residues. The germline CDR1 and CDR2 sequences are SGHAT and FQDESV (reference sequence). With V trimmed by 0 bases and J by 6 bases, 7 bases remained unmatched. CDR3 sequence (DNA): TGTGCCAGCAGCTTAGCGTCAGGAGGGGGCCATGGCTACACCTTC. It specifies CASSLASGGGHGYTF.

This chain uses TRBV3-1 (or the pseudogene TRBV3-2) with TRBJ2-7; D is possibly TRBD2 (5 bases). V was trimmed by 3 bases and J by 3 bases, leaving 12 bases between them. The CDR3 is 14 amino acids. Germline assignment: CDR1 LGHDT and CDR2 YNNKEL (reference sequence). The CDR3 DNA follows: TGTGCCAGCAGCCATTTTACCGGGGACTACGAGCAGTACTTC. This translates into CASSHFTGDYEQYF.